The rows below give T cell receptor beta chains drawn from one sample of a study of beta chain features in type 1 diabetes. Generated by immunoSEQ multiplex PCR, the TCRdb table keeps only in-frame clones and is missing some. The table has about 930,000 clones, roughly a sixth seen once. Sequencing was done on a sample of naive CD4+ T cells from blood. These receptors all come from a woman aged 18-35 years in good health. CDR3s include the opening cysteine and the closing phenylalanine or tryptophan. D genes are given only for firm matches. Only part of the rows carry a size: once, few, many, or a class if the clone is expanded.

d_call: -
clone_size: few
j_call: TRBJ2-5
v_call: TRBV5-4
cdr3_nt: TGTGCCAGCAGCTCTAGAGGCGCGACACAAGAGACCCAGTACTTC
cdr3_aa: CASSSRGATQETQYF

d_call: -
clone_size: -
j_call: TRBJ1-1
v_call: TRBV19
cdr3_nt: TGTGCCAGTAGTATGGGGCAGACCAAGAACACTGAAGCTTTCTTT
cdr3_aa: CASSMGQTKNTEAFF

d_call: TRBD2
clone_size: -
j_call: TRBJ2-5
v_call: TRBV7-9
cdr3_nt: TGTGCCAGCAGCTTTGGGACTAGCGGAACCCAAGAGACCCAGTACTTC
cdr3_aa: CASSFGTSGTQETQYF

d_call: -
clone_size: -
j_call: TRBJ2-1
v_call: TRBV13
cdr3_nt: TGTGCCAGCAGCTTAGGTCAGACGCGGGTCAATGAGCAGTTCTTC
cdr3_aa: CASSLGQTRVNEQFF

d_call: -
clone_size: few
j_call: TRBJ2-7
v_call: TRBV29-1
cdr3_nt: TGCAGCGTTGATCTCGGTACAGGTGTACCCTACGAGCAGTACTTC
cdr3_aa: CSVDLGTGVPYEQYF

d_call: TRBD2
clone_size: few
j_call: TRBJ2-2
v_call: TRBV19
cdr3_nt: TGTGCCAGTAGTATCTCGCACGGACTAGCTAGGTCCGGGGAGCTGTTTTTT
cdr3_aa: CASSISHGLARSGELFF

d_call: -
clone_size: -
j_call: TRBJ2-3
v_call: TRBV6-5
cdr3_nt: TGTGCCAGCAGTTACTCGGGGGACCCTACTGGGAATACGCAGTATTTT
cdr3_aa: CASSYSGDPTGNTQYF

d_call: TRBD2
clone_size: few
j_call: TRBJ2-7
v_call: TRBV25-1
cdr3_nt: TGTGCCAGCAGTGTTAGCGGGAGCCCTCTCAGGGAGCAGTACTTC
cdr3_aa: CASSVSGSPLREQYF

d_call: -
clone_size: -
j_call: TRBJ2-3
v_call: TRBV5-5
cdr3_nt: TGTGCCAGCAGGGTCCCGGGCTATACGCCAGATACGCAGTATTTT
cdr3_aa: CASRVPGYTPDTQYF

d_call: -
clone_size: few
j_call: TRBJ2-1
v_call: TRBV7-2
cdr3_nt: TGTGCCAGCAGCCGAGTGTCGAGCTCCTACAATGAGCAGTTCTTC
cdr3_aa: CASSRVSSSYNEQFF

d_call: -
clone_size: -
j_call: TRBJ2-7
v_call: TRBV19
cdr3_nt: TGTGCCAGTAGTCCGGCGGGGTGGTCCTACGAGCAGTACTTC
cdr3_aa: CASSPAGWSYEQYF

d_call: -
clone_size: few
j_call: TRBJ1-1
v_call: TRBV5-1
cdr3_nt: TGCGCCAGCAGCTATAAGGAGAACACTGAAGCTTTCTTT
cdr3_aa: CASSYKENTEAFF

d_call: TRBD1
clone_size: once
j_call: TRBJ2-7
v_call: TRBV10-3
cdr3_nt: TGTGCCATCAGTCACGGGACAGAAAACCCCTACGAGCAGTACTTC
cdr3_aa: CAISHGTENPYEQYF

d_call: TRBD2
clone_size: -
j_call: TRBJ2-1
v_call: TRBV7-7
cdr3_nt: TGTGCTAGCAGCTTGGGACTAGCGGGGGGCAATGAGCAGTTCTTC
cdr3_aa: CASSLGLAGGNEQFF

d_call: -
clone_size: -
j_call: TRBJ2-5
v_call: TRBV19
cdr3_nt: TGTGCCAGTAGTTCGGTGGTGAGGCTCCAGGATGCAGTCCGGGAGACCCAGTACTTC
cdr3_aa: CASSSVVRLQDAVRETQYF

d_call: TRBD1
clone_size: -
j_call: TRBJ1-1
v_call: TRBV6-1
cdr3_nt: TGTGCCAGCAGTGGGATACCGGGACAGGCAACCGAAGATGAAGCTTTCTTT
cdr3_aa: CASSGIPGQATEDEAFF

d_call: -
clone_size: -
j_call: TRBJ1-1
v_call: TRBV18
cdr3_nt: TGTGCCAGCTCACTGGGAAACACTGAAGCTTTCTTT
cdr3_aa: CASSLGNTEAFF

d_call: -
clone_size: -
j_call: TRBJ1-2
v_call: TRBV6-5
cdr3_nt: TGTGCCAGCAGTGACCGGGCCCACAAGGGCTACACCTTC
cdr3_aa: CASSDRAHKGYTF

d_call: -
clone_size: -
j_call: TRBJ2-7
v_call: TRBV18
cdr3_nt: TGTGCCAGCTCACAGAGCTCTGTCCCCTACGAGCAGTACTTC
cdr3_aa: CASSQSSVPYEQYF

d_call: TRBD2
clone_size: -
j_call: TRBJ2-1
v_call: TRBV27
cdr3_nt: TGTGCCAGCAGCCTCCTAGCGGGAGGTTATGATGAGCAGTTCTTC
cdr3_aa: CASSLLAGGYDEQFF

d_call: TRBD2
clone_size: -
j_call: TRBJ2-3
v_call: TRBV9
cdr3_nt: TGTGCCAGCAGCTCCTCTAGTGGGACTAGTATGGATTTT
cdr3_aa: CASSSSSGTSMDF

d_call: -
clone_size: -
j_call: TRBJ2-1
v_call: TRBV19
cdr3_nt: TGTGCCAGTTGGACCGGGGGCCGGCCCAATGAGCAGTTCTTC
cdr3_aa: CASWTGGRPNEQFF

d_call: -
clone_size: -
j_call: TRBJ2-5
v_call: TRBV14
cdr3_nt: TGTGCCAGCAGCCAAGCGGGGATTGAGACCCAGTACTTC
cdr3_aa: CASSQAGIETQYF

d_call: TRBD1
clone_size: few
j_call: TRBJ2-7
v_call: TRBV19
cdr3_nt: TGTGCCAGTAGCCCGGGACAGGGGGCTGGTTACGAGCAGTACTTC
cdr3_aa: CASSPGQGAGYEQYF

d_call: -
clone_size: -
j_call: TRBJ2-3
v_call: TRBV7-8
cdr3_nt: TGTGCCAGCAGCTTAGCCCGTTTACGAATTGATACGCAGTATTTT
cdr3_aa: CASSLARLRIDTQYF

d_call: -
clone_size: few
j_call: TRBJ2-7
v_call: TRBV4-3
cdr3_nt: TGCGCCAGCAGCCAAAGTGCGCTACCATTGTACGAGCAGTACTTC
cdr3_aa: CASSQSALPLYEQYF

d_call: -
clone_size: few
j_call: TRBJ2-1
v_call: TRBV5-1
cdr3_nt: TGCGCCAGCAGCTTGACGATACTGCAGGGCAATGAGCAGTTCTTC
cdr3_aa: CASSLTILQGNEQFF

d_call: -
clone_size: few
j_call: TRBJ2-2
v_call: TRBV7-2
cdr3_nt: TGTGCCAGCAGCTTAGCGGGAGTTATCCCCGGGGAGCTGTTTTTT
cdr3_aa: CASSLAGVIPGELFF

d_call: TRBD1
clone_size: few
j_call: TRBJ1-1
v_call: TRBV12-5
cdr3_nt: TGTGCTAGTGGTTCTACCGACAGGGGTGAAGCTTTCTTT
cdr3_aa: CASGSTDRGEAFF

d_call: TRBD2
clone_size: few
j_call: TRBJ2-5
v_call: TRBV2
cdr3_nt: TGTGCCAGCAGTGAAACATTACTAGCGGGCCAAGAGACCCAGTACTTC
cdr3_aa: CASSETLLAGQETQYF

d_call: -
clone_size: few
j_call: TRBJ2-5
v_call: TRBV9
cdr3_nt: TGTGCCAGCAGCGTAGGGGTAGCGGCCTTTGCCGAGACCCAGTACTTC
cdr3_aa: CASSVGVAAFAETQYF

d_call: TRBD2
clone_size: -
j_call: TRBJ2-1
v_call: TRBV27
cdr3_nt: TGTGCCAGCAGTCCCCCTTCACTAGCGGGAAGGGGTGTGCAGTTCTTC
cdr3_aa: CASSPPSLAGRGVQFF

d_call: -
clone_size: few
j_call: TRBJ2-7
v_call: TRBV28
cdr3_nt: TGTGCCAGCATGAGGCTCGGTCGAGGGGTCGACGAGCAGTACTTC
cdr3_aa: CASMRLGRGVDEQYF

d_call: TRBD2
clone_size: few
j_call: TRBJ2-7
v_call: TRBV28
cdr3_nt: TGTGCCAGCAGTTCAAGCGGGAGCTCCTACGAGCAGTACTTC
cdr3_aa: CASSSSGSSYEQYF

d_call: -
clone_size: few
j_call: TRBJ1-1
v_call: TRBV18
cdr3_nt: TGTGCCAGCTCACCGAGCCAGGGGAGTGAAGCTTTCTTT
cdr3_aa: CASSPSQGSEAFF

d_call: TRBD2
clone_size: -
j_call: TRBJ2-5
v_call: TRBV10-3
cdr3_nt: TGTGCCATCAGCAGGACTAGAGAAGAAGAGACCCAGTACTTC
cdr3_aa: CAISRTREEETQYF

d_call: TRBD1
clone_size: -
j_call: TRBJ2-7
v_call: TRBV2
cdr3_nt: TGTGCCAGCAGTCAGGGACAGACCCTTTTTGGCGAGCAGTACTTC
cdr3_aa: CASSQGQTLFGEQYF

d_call: TRBD2
clone_size: few
j_call: TRBJ2-5
v_call: TRBV5-4
cdr3_nt: TGTGCCAGCAGCTTGGCGGGGACTACACAAGAGACCCAGTACTTC
cdr3_aa: CASSLAGTTQETQYF

d_call: -
clone_size: -
j_call: TRBJ1-5
v_call: TRBV19
cdr3_nt: TGTGCCAGTAGTATAGTCGGCGACTGGCCCCAGCATTTT
cdr3_aa: CASSIVGDWPQHF

d_call: -
clone_size: few
j_call: TRBJ1-3
v_call: TRBV10-3
cdr3_nt: TGTGCCATCAGTGAGAGGGGGGCTGGAAACACCATATATTTT
cdr3_aa: CAISERGAGNTIYF

d_call: -
clone_size: -
j_call: TRBJ2-7
v_call: TRBV14
cdr3_nt: TGTGCCAGCAGCCAAAGTTCCGGGCCTTACGAGCAGTACTTC
cdr3_aa: CASSQSSGPYEQYF